The 28 T cell receptor beta chains below come from one sample, sequenced in a study of T cells in Graves' hyperthyroidism and ophthalmopathy. Regions amplified from RNA transcripts were the TCR beta CDR3 regions. An initial round of RT-PCR targeting the TCR CDR3 relied on the HTBI primer set. MiXCR, run by TCRdb on the multiplex PCR reads, gives a single entry per CDR3 protein. The data hold 600,000 to 700,000 distinct CDR3 sequences, with roughly 15% observed a single time. Sequencing used blood. The receptors originated from a woman aged 40 to 50 with Graves' ophthalmopathy.

The chain is built from TRBV4-1 and TRBJ2-7; 7 nucleotides line up with TRBD1. J gave up 6 bases and V 3 bases, and 5 bases lay outside the gene matches. The CDR3 sequence is 13 residues long. The germline V gene encodes CDR1 MGHRA and CDR2 YSYEKL. Here the CDR3 reads CASSQNTGVEQYF. CDR3 bases: TGCGCCAGCAGCCAGAATACAGGGGTCGAGCAGTACTTC.

This clonotype was seen at least ten times. The V gene is TRBV6-5, the J gene TRBJ2-7, with 7 bases identical to TRBD1. V gave up 8 bases and J gave up 2 bases; unmatched junction bases: 6. Germline CDR1 and CDR2: MNHEY and SVGAGI. The CDR3 is 13 amino acids. The CDR3 spells CASRLDRTYEQYF. In nucleotides, the CDR3 is TGTGCCAGCCGACTGGACAGGACCTACGAGCAGTACTTC.

This clonotype occurred many times. The chain employs TRBV7-6 and TRBJ1-6; no clear D. The CDR3 contains 13 residues. Germline assignment: CDR1 SGHVS and CDR2 FNYEAQ. The V end was cut by 0 bases, the J end by 6 bases, with 3 bases between. The CDR3 sequence is CASSLAPNSPLHF. Here the CDR3 DNA reads TGTGCCAGCAGCTTAGCGCCTAATTCACCCCTCCACTTT.

This clonotype was detected many times. The rearrangement joins TRBV6-2 or TRBV6-3 to TRBJ2-7; 7 bases are a match to TRBD2. V was pared by 1 base and J by 6 bases, with 3 bases of the junction left unmatched. CDR1 is MNHEY, CDR2 SVGEGT, per germline. This CDR3 comprises 13 residues. In DNA, the CDR3 is TGTGCCAGCAGTTACTTGTCTAGCGGCGAGCAGTACTTC. It specifies CASSYLSSGEQYF.

This clonotype appeared a single time. This may be a read error: a much more frequent sequence differs by one nucleotide. This chain joins TRBV20-1 and TRBJ2-5, with TRBD2 matching 9 bases. The germline gives CDR1 DFQATT, CDR2 SNEGSKA (reference sequence). The CDR3 spans 17 residues. J gave up 5 bases and V 3 bases, and 16 bases lay outside the gene matches. CDR3: CSASPGMEAGGKETQYF. CDR3 coding DNA: TGCAGTGCTAGCCCGGGGATGGAGGCGGGAGGGAAGGAGACCCAGTACTTC.

The chain uses TRBV10-3 and TRBJ1-1; perhaps TRBD1 as D (5 bases). The CDR3 contains 16 residues. CDR1 is ENHRY and CDR2 is SYGVKD in the germline V gene. V shed 8 bases and J shed 5 bases, with 24 bases lying between them. CDR3 region: CAIGRGGARINTEAFF. DNA of the CDR3: TGTGCCATCGGCCGTGGTGGGGCGAGGATTAATACTGAAGCTTTCTTT.

This clonotype turned up a few times. Sequence at one end of the junction differs from germline and may be a read error. The CDR3 reads CASRLDDRVGEAFF. Written as DNA, the CDR3 is TGTGCCAGCAGGTTAGACGACAGAGTCGGTGAAGCTTTCTTT. V gene TRBV7-9 combines with J gene TRBJ1-1; possibly TRBD1 for D (5 bases). Germline V gene data show CDR1 as SEHNR and CDR2 as FQNEAQ (reference sequence). The CDR3 loop spans 14 amino acids. The full variable domain, its missing parts supplied by reference TRBV7-9 and TRBJ1-1, is DTGVSQNPRHKITKRGQNVTFRCDPISEHNRLYWYRQTLGQGPEFLTYFQNEAQLEKSRLLSDRFSAERPKGSFSTLEIQRTEQGDSAMYLCASRLDDRVGEAFFGQGTRLTVV.

The V call is TRBV18, the J call TRBJ1-1; TRBD1 is a possible D gene (5 bases). CDR3 size: 14 residues. Germline-derived CDR1 and CDR2 are KGHSH and LQKENI. V was clipped by 3 bases and J by 4 bases, with 12 bases between them. Here the CDR3 DNA reads TGTGCCAGCTCACCGGGGGAACCCCTCACTGAAGCTTTCTTT. It specifies CASSPGEPLTEAFF.

This clonotype was picked up many times. The chain joins TRBV20-1 to TRBJ2-5, with D possibly matching TRBD2 (6 bases). V dropped 6 bases and J dropped 5 bases, with 19 bases sitting between them. The CDR3 totals 14 residues. The V gene's germline CDR1 is DFQATT and CDR2 SNEGSKA (reference sequence). The CDR3 DNA follows: TGCAGTGCGGGGATGGAGGGTCCTCGGGAGACCCAGTACTTC. It translates to CSAGMEGPRETQYF.

This clonotype showed up many times. CDR3 nucleotides: TGTGCCACCAGTCCCCCGACAGGGTATGGCTACACCTTC. This codes for CATSPPTGYGYTF. This chain uses TRBV24-1 with TRBJ1-2, with 7 bases matching TRBD1. The germline CDR1 and CDR2 sequences are KGHDR and SFDVKD. Trimming cost V 6 bases and J 5 bases; bases outside gene matches: 5. The CDR3 sequence is 13 residues long.

This clonotype has at least ten counts. The chain has TRBV6-4 and TRBJ2-5, with D perhaps TRBD1 (6 bases). The V end lost 8 bases, the J end lost 1 base, and 11 bases lay between the germline ends. From germline, CDR1 is MRHNA and CDR2 SNTAGT. The length of the CDR3 is 13 residues. The CDR3 DNA is TGTGCCAGCTCAGGACAGACCCAAGAGACCCAGTACTTC. This encodes CASSGQTQETQYF.

This clonotype was counted many times. The chain employs TRBV15 and TRBJ2-5, with 7 bases fitting TRBD1. J was trimmed by 2 bases and V by 3 bases; bases with no gene match: 3. The CDR3 has 14 amino acids. Looked up from germline, CDR1 is LNHNV and CDR2 is YYDKDF (reference sequence). CDR3 nucleotides: TGTGCCACCAGCAGGAGGGGGCGGCAAGAGACCCAGTACTTC. This sequence encodes CATSRRGRQETQYF.

In this sample, this clonotype turned up a few times. This sequence joins TRBV30 and TRBJ1-5; D is undetermined. The CDR3 contains 16 residues. V was cut by 7 bases and J by 0 bases, with 19 bases left in between. CDR1 is GTSNPN, CDR2 SVGIG, per germline (reference sequence). The DNA for the CDR3 is TGTGCCTTATCGCTGGGTTTTGGGTTTAGCAATCAGCCCCAGCATTTT. It is translated as CALSLGFGFSNQPQHF.

The V and J genes are TRBV20-1 and TRBJ2-2; TRBD1 might be the D (6 bases). Looked up from germline, CDR1 is DFQATT and CDR2 is SNEGSKA (reference sequence). This CDR3 has 16 amino acids. The V and J ends lost 0 bases and 1 base respectively, with 12 bases between them. CDR3: CSARDIGQMNTGELFF. CDR3 DNA: TGCAGTGCTAGAGATATAGGACAGATGAACACCGGGGAGCTGTTTTTT.

This clonotype was seen many times. This chain uses TRBV15 with TRBJ2-7; 7 bases are shared with TRBD1. The germline gives CDR1 LNHNV, CDR2 YYDKDF (reference sequence). J was trimmed by 5 bases and V by 2 bases; bases with no gene match: 3. The CDR3 runs to 13 residues. This chain's CDR3 is CATSRPTGDEQYF. The DNA of the CDR3 is TGTGCCACCAGCAGACCCACAGGGGACGAGCAGTACTTC.

This clonotype was found many times. The V and J genes are TRBV27 and TRBJ2-7; tentatively, D is TRBD1 or TRBD2 (5 bases each). Trimming took off 6 bases at V and 2 bases at J, with 14 bases between the two ends. Germline V gene sequence: CDR1 MNHEY, CDR2 SMNVEV (reference sequence). The CDR3 sequence is 14 residues long. The CDR3 is CASRPGTVPYEQYF. The CDR3 DNA is TGTGCCAGCAGACCCGGGACGGTGCCCTACGAGCAGTACTTC.

This clonotype was seen ten or more times. CDR3 sequence reads: CASSLFLAGAHEQYF. The CDR3 coding sequence is TGTGCCAGCAGTTTATTCCTAGCGGGAGCCCACGAGCAGTACTTC. This chain joins TRBV27 and TRBJ2-7; 10 bases match TRBD2. J gave up 5 bases and V 1 base, and 5 bases lay outside the gene matches. In germline, CDR1 is MNHEY, CDR2 SMNVEV (reference sequence). The CDR3 runs to 15 residues.

The chain carries TRBV28 and TRBJ1-1; 7 bases line up with TRBD1. Trimming at V came to 6 bases and at J to 5 bases, leaving 12 bases not matched to a gene. The length of the CDR3 is 15 residues. Germline-derived CDR1 and CDR2 are MDHEN and SYDVKM. CDR3 sequence: CASRPNRGWGTEAFF. The CDR3 DNA follows: TGTGCCAGCAGGCCCAACAGGGGCTGGGGGACTGAAGCTTTCTTT.

This clonotype was recorded many times. The chain has TRBV27 and TRBJ2-5, with D perhaps TRBD2 (6 bases). V dropped 0 bases and J dropped 4 bases, with 6 bases sitting between them. This CDR3 is 13 amino acids long. Germline CDR1 and CDR2: MNHEY and SMNVEV (reference sequence). This CDR3 is CASSLSRGETQYF. The CDR3 bases are TGTGCCAGCAGTTTATCGCGGGGAGAGACCCAGTACTTC.

The table lists this clonotype with many counts. The rearrangement links TRBV12-3 or TRBV12-4 to TRBJ1-2, with 9 bases that match TRBD1. The CDR3 length is 17 residues. With 1 base clipped from V and 4 bases from J, the junction kept 10 bases outside the gene matches. CDR3 sequence: CASSLGPGQGLSYGYTF. The DNA of the CDR3 is TGTGCCAGCAGTTTAGGCCCGGGACAGGGACTCTCCTATGGCTACACCTTC.

This clonotype appeared many times. The chain has TRBV2 and TRBJ2-2; D is ambiguous. This CDR3 comprises 12 residues. Trimming took off 10 bases at V and 1 base at J, with 7 bases between the two ends. Per germline, CDR1 SNHLY and CDR2 FYNNEI. The CDR3 DNA sequence: TGTGCCACCGCTAGGAACACCGGGGAGCTGTTTTTT. Translation: CATARNTGELFF.

This clonotype was seen ten or more times. The DNA for the CDR3 is TGCAGTGCTAGACGGGAGTTCTGGGGAACCTACGAGCAGTACTTC. It encodes CSARREFWGTYEQYF. The rearrangement uses TRBV20-1 and TRBJ2-7; maybe TRBD2 (6 bases). Trimming pared 2 bases from V and 2 bases from J, leaving 16 bases between. CDR1 and CDR2 (germline): DFQATT, SNEGSKA (reference sequence). CDR3 size: 15 residues.

This clonotype was detected ten times or more. CDR3 nucleotides: TGTGCCAGCAGTCGACAGGGACCTCGCTATGGCTACACCTTC. It is translated as CASSRQGPRYGYTF. V is TRBV2 and J is TRBJ1-2; 7 nucleotides align to TRBD1. This CDR3 region has 14 residues. J gave up 4 bases and V 5 bases, and 7 bases lay outside the gene matches. CDR1 SNHLY and CDR2 FYNNEI come from the germline V gene.

In this sample, this clonotype turned up many times. V is TRBV3-1 and J is TRBJ1-1; D unclear. CDR3 length: 13 residues. CDR1 and CDR2 from the germline V gene are LGHDT and YNNKEL (reference sequence). V was shortened by 1 base and J by 1 base, with 4 bases between the two germline ends. This CDR3 reads CASSQGSNTEAFF. As DNA, the CDR3 is TGTGCCAGCAGCCAAGGATCGAACACTGAAGCTTTCTTT.

The sample holds many counts of this clonotype. The chain uses TRBV29-1 and TRBJ2-7, with TRBD2 as a possible D gene (5 bases). Trimming removed 5 bases from V and 3 bases from J, with 17 bases in between. The V gene's germline CDR1 is SQVTM and CDR2 ANQGSEA. This CDR3 is 14 amino acids long. As DNA, the CDR3 is TGCAGCGTTTCCTACGAGGGCAGTTTCTACGAGCAGTACTTC. Translation gives CSVSYEGSFYEQYF.

This clonotype has at least ten counts. The rearrangement joins TRBV20-1 to TRBJ1-1; maybe TRBD1 (6 bases). V was cut by 6 bases and J by 1 base, with 21 bases left in between. Per germline, CDR1 DFQATT and CDR2 SNEGSKA (reference sequence). The CDR3 totals 16 residues. The CDR3 sequence is CSAKDLNRVSNTEAFF. The CDR3, as DNA: TGCAGTGCAAAAGATTTAAACAGGGTTTCGAACACTGAAGCTTTCTTT.

Many counts were recorded for this clonotype. The genes are TRBV30 and TRBJ1-1; D ambiguous. Trimming cost V 0 bases and J 5 bases, with 10 bases left between them. This CDR3 comprises 13 residues. The V gene's germline CDR1 is GTSNPN and CDR2 SVGIG (reference sequence). Written as DNA, the CDR3 is TGTGCCTGGAGTGTTCTAAGGGCAACTGAAGCTTTCTTT. Its translation is CAWSVLRATEAFF. Drawing the rest from reference TRBV30 and TRBJ1-1, the complete variable domain is SQTIHQWPATLVQPVGSPLSLECTVEGTSNPNLYWYRQAAGRGLQLLFYSVGIGQISSEVPQNLSASRPQDRQFILSSKKLLLSDSGFYLCAWSVLRATEAFFGQGTRLTVV.

This clonotype has a count of ten or more. The chain is built from TRBV20-1 and TRBJ1-1, with no clear D. Germline V gene lookup returns CDR1 DFQATT and CDR2 SNEGSKA (reference sequence). The CDR3 length is 13 residues. The V and J ends lost 3 bases and 1 base respectively, with 9 bases between them. CDR3 bases: TGCAGTGCTAGTAATACAGAGAACACTGAAGCTTTCTTT. It codes for CSASNTENTEAFF.